A single sample gave rise to the 22 T cell receptor beta chains below, sequenced in a study of blood T cell repertoires in COVID-19. Only in-frame clones appear in the TCRdb table, and some are missing; sequencing was by immunoSEQ multiplex PCR. The top ten hold 1.4% to 1.5% of the sample, which has around 400,000 clones, approximately 90% seen once. The material sequenced was PBMCs or T cells enriched from blood (not recorded which). Receptor source: a woman between 18 and 30 years old who had been exposed to COVID-19.

The V gene is TRBV7-2, the J gene TRBJ2-5; D possibly corresponds to TRBD2 (6 bases). Germline CDR1 and CDR2: SGHTA and FQGNSA. V lost 3 bases to trimming and J lost 5 bases, with 10 bases between them. The CDR3 loop spans 13 amino acids. CDR3 DNA sequence: TGTGCCAGCAGCTTCCAGGGAGGCGAGACCCAGTACTTC. Translated, it gives CASSFQGGETQYF.

V and J are TRBV3-1 (or the pseudogene TRBV3-2) and TRBJ2-2, with D perhaps TRBD2 (6 bases). The CDR3 contains 17 residues. V was cut by 1 base and J by 0 bases, with 12 bases left in between. Germline V lookup: CDR1 LGHDT, CDR2 YNNKEL (reference sequence). The CDR3 DNA sequence: TGTGCCAGCAGCCAAGGTCTTCCGGGAGCGAACACCGGGGAGCTGTTTTTT. This translates into CASSQGLPGANTGELFF.

Note on this clone: Within the sample, other DNA sequences also encode this same CDR3. The chain combines TRBV9 with TRBJ1-1; 9 nucleotides align to TRBD1. V lost 4 bases and J lost 5; bases outside the gene matches: 3. CDR1 and CDR2 from the germline V gene are SGDLS and YYNGEE. The CDR3 is made up of 13 amino acids. CDR3 bases: TGTGCCAGCAGCCCGGACAGGGGTACTGAAGCTTTCTTT. The encoded protein is CASSPDRGTEAFF.

This clone was recorded once. V gene TRBV2 combines with J gene TRBJ2-7, with 8 bases that match TRBD2. The CDR3 runs 14 residues. In germline, CDR1 is SNHLY, CDR2 FYNNEI. V was pared by 6 bases and J by 2 bases, with 6 bases of the junction left unmatched. The CDR3 loop is CASRPGGGTYEQYF. CDR3 coding DNA: TGTGCCAGCAGGCCGGGGGGGGGAACCTACGAGCAGTACTTC.

The chain employs TRBV3-1 (or the pseudogene TRBV3-2) and TRBJ2-2; 7 nucleotides match TRBD1. CDR1 is LGHDT, CDR2 YNNKEL, per germline (reference sequence). The junction had 5 bases not matched to a gene; V was cut back by 4 bases and J by 0 bases. The length of the CDR3 is 16 residues. Written as DNA, the CDR3 is TGTGCCAGCAGCCCCGTGGACAGGACGAACACCGGGGAGCTGTTTTTT. This gives the protein CASSPVDRTNTGELFF.

This chain uses TRBV28 with TRBJ2-7; 15 nucleotides line up with TRBD2. The CDR3 loop spans 17 amino acids. CDR1 and CDR2 from the germline V gene are MDHEN and SYDVKM. Losses at the gene ends were 5 bases for V and 4 bases for J; bases not matched to a gene: 9. In DNA form, the CDR3 reads TGTGCCAGCAGTCCAAGGACTAGCGGGAGGGCCAGGTACGAGCAGTACTTC. It is translated as CASSPRTSGRARYEQYF.

The rearrangement links TRBV5-6 to TRBJ2-7, with 7 bases matching TRBD1. Germline V gene data show CDR1 as SGHDT and CDR2 as YYEEEE. V was pared by 0 bases and J by 2 bases, with 2 bases of the junction left unmatched. There are 14 residues in the CDR3. DNA of the CDR3: TGTGCCAGCAGCTTGGGGACAGGCACCTACGAGCAGTACTTC. Translating gives CASSLGTGTYEQYF.

The chain carries TRBV13 and TRBJ2-7; 8 nucleotides line up with TRBD2. V was pared by 4 bases and J by 2 bases, with 7 bases of the junction left unmatched. CDR1 PRHDT and CDR2 FYEKMQ come from the germline V gene (reference sequence). The CDR3 runs to 15 residues. CDR3 region: CASSSVSGVPYEQYF. In DNA, the CDR3 is TGTGCCAGCAGCTCCGTTAGCGGGGTTCCCTACGAGCAGTACTTC.

The chain has TRBV5-1 and TRBJ1-3; maybe TRBD1 (5 bases). The germline V gene encodes CDR1 SGHRS and CDR2 YFSETQ. Deletions cut 2 bases from V and 0 bases from J, with 9 bases between. There are 15 residues in the CDR3. CDR3 residues: CASSLGDYSGNTIYF. CDR3 sequence (DNA): TGCGCCAGCAGCTTAGGGGATTACTCTGGAAACACCATATATTTT.

This clone was detected a few times. V usage is TRBV28 and J usage is TRBJ2-5; D may be TRBD2 (5 bases). This CDR3 has 14 residues. Germline CDR1 and CDR2: MDHEN and SYDVKM. The V and J ends lost 5 bases and 4 bases respectively, with 14 bases between them. CDR3 coding DNA: TGTGCCAGCAGTCTTGACGGGATAGGAGAGACCCAGTACTTC. Translating gives CASSLDGIGETQYF. Supplemented by reference TRBV28 and TRBJ2-5, the full variable domain reads DVKVTQSSRYLVKRTGEKVFLECVQDMDHENMFWYRQDPGLGLRLIYFSYDVKMKEKGDIPEGYSVSREKKERFSLILESASTNQTSMYLCASSLDGIGETQYFGPGTRLLVL.

This chain joins TRBV28 and TRBJ1-3; 7 nucleotides match TRBD1. Germline V lookup: CDR1 MDHEN, CDR2 SYDVKM. V was pared by 4 bases and J by 0 bases, with 9 bases of the junction left unmatched. The CDR3 has 17 residues. The CDR3 region has the DNA TGTGCCAGCAGTTCACCCACAGGGGCCTTCTCTGGAAACACCATATATTTT. It specifies CASSSPTGAFSGNTIYF.

The CDR3 DNA reads as TGTGCCAGCACCGTATCAGGGAACACTGAAGCTTTCTTT. Translating it yields CASTVSGNTEAFF. The chain recombines TRBV11-2 with TRBJ1-1; D gene ambiguous. CDR1 is SGHAT, CDR2 FQNNGV, per germline. Deletions cut 7 bases from V and 1 base from J, with 10 bases between. The CDR3 contains 13 residues. Complete variable domain (other parts from reference TRBV11-2 and TRBJ1-1): EAGVAQSPRYKIIEKRQSVAFWCNPISGHATLYWYQQILGQGPKLLIQFQNNGVVDDSQLPKDRFSAERLKGVDSTLKIQPAKLEDSAVYLCASTVSGNTEAFFGQGTRLTVV.

This chain joins TRBV9 and TRBJ2-1, with TRBD2 matching 7 bases. CDR1 is SGDLS and CDR2 is YYNGEE in the germline V gene. With V trimmed by 1 base and J by 4 bases, 8 bases remained unmatched. The CDR3 is made up of 16 amino acids. The CDR3: CASSVSAREFYNEQFF. CDR3 bases: TGTGCCAGCAGCGTATCGGCGCGGGAGTTTTACAATGAGCAGTTCTTC.

The V and J genes are TRBV10-1 and TRBJ1-5; D is undetermined. V lost 3 bases to trimming and J lost 6 bases, with 6 bases between them. The CDR3 contains 12 residues. In germline, CDR1 is WNHNN, CDR2 SYGVQD (reference sequence). CDR3 protein: CASSEGGQPQHF. The DNA of the CDR3 is TGCGCCAGCAGTGAAGGAGGTCAGCCCCAGCATTTT.

The chain employs TRBV11-3 and TRBJ2-2, with a tentative D call TRBD1 (6 bases). Deletions cut 5 bases from V and 3 bases from J, with 13 bases between. This CDR3 is built from 15 residues. The germline CDR1 and CDR2 sequences are SGHNT and YENEEA. CDR3 nucleotide sequence: TGTGCCAGCAGCCCAGGGGTAACGGACACCGGGGAGCTGTTTTTT. Its translation: CASSPGVTDTGELFF.

The sample holds one count of this clone. V usage is TRBV5-6 and J usage is TRBJ2-7; 9 bases are shared with TRBD2. V was clipped by 6 bases and J by 0 bases; unmatched bases: 7. Germline assignment: CDR1 SGHDT and CDR2 YYEEEE. The CDR3 has 15 residues. The CDR3 protein is CASINSGGSSYEQYF. DNA of the CDR3: TGTGCCAGCATCAATAGCGGGGGAAGCTCCTACGAGCAGTACTTC.

For the CDR3, the DNA is TGTGCCAGCAGTGACTCCGACAGGACTGCTCAGCCCCAGCATTTT. It yields the protein CASSDSDRTAQPQHF. The chain carries TRBV25-1 and TRBJ1-5; a weak D match, TRBD1 (6 bases). V was shortened by 3 bases and J by 6 bases, with 15 bases between the two germline ends. Germline V gene data show CDR1 as MGHDK and CDR2 as SYGVNS. The CDR3 is 15 amino acids.

The chain uses TRBV14 and TRBJ2-7; 7 bases match TRBD1. The CDR3 runs 14 residues. The V and J ends lost 1 base and 2 bases, in that order; junction bases with no gene match: 2. Germline-derived CDR1 and CDR2 are SGHDN and FVKESK. CDR3 sequence (DNA): TGTGCCAGCAGCCAAGGGGACAGCCCCTACGAGCAGTACTTC. It is translated as CASSQGDSPYEQYF.

The genes are TRBV28 and TRBJ1-5, with 8 bases identical to TRBD1. The length of the CDR3 is 14 residues. Germline CDR1 MDHEN, CDR2 SYDVKM. J gave up 3 bases and V 5 bases, and 3 bases lay outside the gene matches. The CDR3 loop reads CASSRQGINQPQHF. The CDR3 bases are TGTGCCAGCAGTCGACAGGGGATCAATCAGCCCCAGCATTTT.

The CDR3 is CASRTDRVDYQPQHF. The DNA of the CDR3 is TGTGCCAGTAGAACGGACAGGGTAGATTATCAGCCCCAGCATTTT. This sequence joins TRBV19 and TRBJ1-5, with 8 bases fitting TRBD1. The trim removed 6 bases at V and 5 bases at J, leaving 9 bases unmatched. The CDR3 is 15 residues long. CDR1 is LNHDA and CDR2 is SQIVND in the germline V gene (reference sequence).

This clone has only one observation. V gene TRBV30 combines with J gene TRBJ1-4, with 8 bases aligning to TRBD1. V trimming: 4 bases; J trimming: 10 bases; junction bases outside the gene matches: 8. Germline-derived CDR1 and CDR2 are GTSNPN and SVGIG (reference sequence). This CDR3 has 13 amino acids. CDR3 region: CAWNRDRSGKLFF. CDR3 coding DNA: TGTGCCTGGAATCGGGACAGGTCGGGAAAACTGTTTTTT.

The chain is built from TRBV15 and TRBJ1-5; 8 bases align to TRBD1. Germline assignment: CDR1 LNHNV and CDR2 YYDKDF (reference sequence). The CDR3 has 15 residues. J gave up 6 bases and V 4 bases, and 8 bases lay outside the gene matches. CDR3 loop: CATSKQGVSGQPQHF. CDR3 coding DNA: TGTGCCACCAGCAAACAGGGGGTCTCTGGTCAGCCCCAGCATTTT. Complete variable domain (other parts from reference TRBV15 and TRBJ1-5): DAMVIQNPRYQVTQFGKPVTLSCSQTLNHNVMYWYQQKSSQAPKLLFHYYDKDFNNEADTPDNFQSRRPNTSFCFLDIRSPGLGDTAMYLCATSKQGVSGQPQHFGDGTRLSIL.